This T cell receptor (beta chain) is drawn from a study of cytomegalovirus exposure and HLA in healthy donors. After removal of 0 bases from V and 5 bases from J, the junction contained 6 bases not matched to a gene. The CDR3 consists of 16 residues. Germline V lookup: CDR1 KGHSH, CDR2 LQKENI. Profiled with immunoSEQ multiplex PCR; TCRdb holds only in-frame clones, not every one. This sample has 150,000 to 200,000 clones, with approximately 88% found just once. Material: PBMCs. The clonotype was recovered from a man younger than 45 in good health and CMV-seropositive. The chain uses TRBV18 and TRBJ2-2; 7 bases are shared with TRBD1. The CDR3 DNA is TGTGCCAGCTCACCACCCACGGGACAGTCTACCGGGGAGCTGTTTTTT. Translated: CASSPPTGQSTGELFF.